The 21 T cell receptor beta chains below all came from one sample that was sequenced in a study of T cells after yellow fever vaccination. TCRdb processed the 5' RACE reads anew with MiXCR; each CDR3 protein has one entry. Of around 610,000 distinct CDR3 sequences in the sample, approximately 13% were seen once. This sample comprised PBMCs, obtained on the day of the yellow fever booster vaccination. All receptors derive from a young man who received the YFV17D yellow fever vaccine.

This clonotype has a handful of counts. This chain links TRBV24-1 with TRBJ1-2; D gene unclear. V lost 4 bases and J lost 6, with 11 bases in between. CDR3 size: 13 residues. The germline V gene encodes CDR1 KGHDR and CDR2 SFDVKD. The CDR3 loop reads CATSEPGGHGYTF. DNA for the CDR3: TGTGCCACCAGTGAACCAGGAGGGCATGGCTACACCTTC.

V is TRBV20-1 and J is TRBJ2-7; D ambiguous. V lost 6 bases to trimming and J lost 3 bases, with 9 bases between them. CDR3 length: 11 amino acids. CDR1 and CDR2 from the germline V gene are DFQATT and SNEGSKA (reference sequence). The CDR3 sequence: CSALADYEQYF. The DNA of the CDR3 is TGCAGTGCCCTCGCGGACTACGAGCAGTACTTC.

The chain carries TRBV27 and TRBJ1-1; D not resolved. Germline CDR1 MNHEY, CDR2 SMNVEV (reference sequence). This CDR3 spans 15 amino acids. Trimming removed 0 bases at V and 4 bases at J, with 12 bases between. The CDR3 bases are TGTGCCAGCAGTTTATCGTGGAAAAAGTTCACTGAAGCTTTCTTT. Encoded protein: CASSLSWKKFTEAFF.

This chain joins TRBV4-3 and TRBJ2-5; 7 nucleotides match TRBD1. Germline V gene lookup returns CDR1 LGHNA and CDR2 YSLEER. After removal of 1 base from V and 4 bases from J, the junction contained 9 bases not matched to a gene. This CDR3 contains 16 residues. CDR3 residues: CASSQGSAAGGETQYF. The CDR3, as DNA: TGCGCCAGCAGCCAAGGGTCAGCGGCAGGGGGAGAGACCCAGTACTTC.

The chain links TRBV6-1 to TRBJ2-7; D unresolved. The length of the CDR3 is 16 residues. Germline CDR1 is MNHNS and CDR2 is SASEGT. V gave up 0 bases and J gave up 4 bases, with 16 bases separating them. Written as DNA, the CDR3 is TGTGCCAGCAGTGAAGCGATAGGAAAACGTTCATACGAGCAGTACTTC. Its translation is CASSEAIGKRSYEQYF.

In its sample, this clonotype was seen a few times. The chain joins TRBV6-1 to TRBJ2-7, with TRBD1 identical over 9 bases. Germline V gene data show CDR1 as MNHNS and CDR2 as SASEGT. The CDR3 covers 15 residues. J lost 2 bases, V lost 6 bases, and 8 bases had no gene match. As DNA, the CDR3 is TGTGCCAGCAGCACCGGGACAGGGTGGCCCTACGAGCAGTACTTC. Protein sequence: CASSTGTGWPYEQYF.

In its sample, this clonotype was seen a few times. The chain links TRBV7-9 to TRBJ2-5, with D unresolved. In germline, CDR1 is SEHNR, CDR2 FQNEAQ (reference sequence). The CDR3 runs 15 residues. V was trimmed by 5 bases and J by 4 bases, leaving 17 bases between them. The CDR3 nucleotides read TGTGCCAGCAGCCAAACAGCCACCTTCCGAGAGACCCAGTACTTC. This codes for CASSQTATFRETQYF.

This clonotype was observed a few times. The CDR3 nucleotides are TGTGCCAGCAGTTTTAGAGGCCTGGGGTATGGCTACACCTTC. As protein: CASSFRGLGYGYTF. V usage is TRBV28 and J usage is TRBJ1-2; no clear D gene. This CDR3 region has 14 residues. The germline V and J ends were trimmed by 3 bases and 5 bases, with 13 bases remaining between them. CDR1 is MDHEN and CDR2 is SYDVKM in the germline V gene.

This clonotype was recorded many times. The CDR3 spells CASSLVASSYNEQFF. The CDR3 DNA reads TGTGCCAGCAGCTTGGTAGCGAGCTCCTACAATGAGCAGTTCTTC. The rearrangement links TRBV5-5 to TRBJ2-1, with D possibly TRBD2 on 5 matching bases. Trimming removed 0 bases from V and 0 bases from J, with 7 bases in between. The germline V gene has CDR1 SGHKS and CDR2 YYEKEE (reference sequence). This CDR3 has 15 amino acids.

The CDR3: CAIRWDRSYGYTF. In DNA, the CDR3 is TGTGCCATCAGGTGGGACAGGAGCTATGGCTACACCTTC. The V gene is TRBV10-3, the J gene TRBJ1-2; 8 nucleotides align to TRBD1. Germline-derived CDR1 and CDR2 are ENHRY and SYGVKD. CDR3 size: 13 residues. The V gene end was trimmed by 6 bases and the J gene end by 4 bases; junction bases not matched to a gene: 4.

The gene calls are TRBV29-1 and TRBJ2-1; D unclear. Trimming took 1 base from V and 0 from J, leaving 10 bases between them. Per germline, CDR1 SQVTM and CDR2 ANQGSEA. The CDR3 totals 15 residues. CDR3 amino acids: CSVEGQASSYNEQFF. Here the CDR3 DNA reads TGCAGCGTTGAAGGGCAGGCTAGCTCCTACAATGAGCAGTTCTTC.

This clonotype was seen a handful of times. The chain carries TRBV7-2 and TRBJ2-5, with 7 bases aligning to TRBD2. The CDR3 extends over 16 amino acids. The V gene end was trimmed by 0 bases and the J gene end by 1 base; junction bases not matched to a gene: 5. From germline, CDR1 is SGHTA and CDR2 FQGNSA. CDR3 in DNA: TGTGCCAGCAGCTTAGCGGGAGGGCTATCCCAAGAGACCCAGTACTTC. It translates to CASSLAGGLSQETQYF.

This clonotype has at least ten counts. The rearrangement uses TRBV19 and TRBJ1-1, with D possibly being TRBD1 (5 bases). This CDR3 spans 15 amino acids. From germline, CDR1 is LNHDA and CDR2 SQIVND (reference sequence). V lost 5 bases, J lost 3 bases, and 16 bases lay in between. DNA for the CDR3: TGTGCCAGTAGTCATGACAGACCTGGGGACACTGAAGCTTTCTTT. This sequence encodes CASSHDRPGDTEAFF.

This clonotype was picked up a small number of times. This chain links TRBV7-2 with TRBJ2-7, with 12 bases matching TRBD2. V gave up 5 bases and J gave up 6 bases; unmatched junction bases: 5. Germline V gives CDR1 SGHTA, CDR2 FQGNSA. The CDR3 is made up of 14 amino acids. The CDR3 DNA reads TGTGCCAGCAGCGGTCTAGCGGGAGGGGGCGAGCAGTACTTC. Translated: CASSGLAGGGEQYF.

This clonotype occurred a few times. CDR3 sequence: CASSWSRDLETQYF. The CDR3 DNA reads as TGTGCCAGCAGCTGGTCTCGGGACTTGGAGACCCAGTACTTC. The chain links TRBV7-2 to TRBJ2-5, with D perhaps TRBD2 (6 bases). Germline lookup yields CDR1 SGHTA and CDR2 FQGNSA. V was pared by 4 bases and J by 5 bases, with 14 bases between. The CDR3 contains 14 residues.

The chain combines TRBV7-9 with TRBJ1-5; D ambiguous. CDR3 size: 14 residues. Trimming took off 3 bases at V and 3 bases at J, with 9 bases between the two ends. Germline values: CDR1 SEHNR, CDR2 FQNEAQ (reference sequence). CDR3 in amino acids: CASSFGQINQPQHF. CDR3 DNA sequence: TGTGCCAGCAGCTTTGGGCAGATCAATCAGCCCCAGCATTTT. Complete variable domain (other parts from reference TRBV7-9 and TRBJ1-5): DTGVSQNPRHKITKRGQNVTFRCDPISEHNRLYWYRQTLGQGPEFLTYFQNEAQLEKSRLLSDRFSAERPKGSFSTLEIQRTEQGDSAMYLCASSFGQINQPQHFGDGTRLSIL.

This clonotype was counted many times. The chain's CDR3 is CASEPTGSRTGELFF. In nucleotides, the CDR3 is TGTGCCAGCGAGCCAACCGGGAGTAGGACCGGGGAGCTGTTTTTT. The chain combines TRBV7-3 with TRBJ2-2; D possibly corresponds to TRBD2 (6 bases). The CDR3 runs to 15 residues. Looked up from germline, CDR1 is SGHTA and CDR2 is FQGTGA. V was clipped by 8 bases and J by 5 bases, with 18 bases between them.

The chain recombines TRBV20-1 with TRBJ2-1, with a weak D call TRBD2 (5 bases). Germline CDR1 and CDR2: DFQATT and SNEGSKA (reference sequence). V shed 1 base and J shed 6 bases, with 10 bases lying between them. This CDR3 has 13 residues. CDR3 in amino acids: CSARGGSFNEQFF. The CDR3 region has the DNA TGCAGTGCTAGAGGAGGGTCATTCAATGAGCAGTTCTTC.

This clonotype turned up a few times. The chain combines TRBV7-2 with TRBJ2-1; D is ambiguous. The V end was cut by 1 base, the J end by 2 bases, with 9 bases between. The CDR3 extends over 15 amino acids. Germline lookup yields CDR1 SGHTA and CDR2 FQGNSA. The CDR3 DNA reads TGTGCCAGCAGCTTAGGGCATGGCCCCTACAATGAGCAGTTCTTC. This sequence encodes CASSLGHGPYNEQFF.

In this sample, this clonotype turned up a few times. This chain's CDR3 is CATGRGQTVEAFF. CDR3 DNA sequence: TGTGCCACCGGGCGGGGTCAAACGGTTGAAGCTTTCTTT. The chain combines TRBV15 with TRBJ1-1; D not certain. Germline lookup yields CDR1 LNHNV and CDR2 YYDKDF (reference sequence). This CDR3 region has 13 residues. V was cut by 8 bases and J by 7 bases, with 17 bases left in between.

The V call is TRBV10-3, the J call TRBJ2-7; 11 nucleotides align to TRBD1. V lost 4 bases to trimming and J lost 4 bases; unmatched junction nucleotides: 12. Per the germline V gene, CDR1 is ENHRY and CDR2 is SYGVKD. This CDR3 has 17 residues. This CDR3 is CAISGPDRGPMRYEQYF. CDR3 DNA: TGTGCCATCAGTGGCCCGGACAGGGGGCCTATGCGGTACGAGCAGTACTTC.